The rows below give T cell receptor beta chains drawn from one sample of a study of cytomegalovirus exposure and HLA in healthy donors. The data were produced by immunoSEQ multiplex PCR, yet TCRdb's version contains in-frame clones alone and is incomplete. The sample consists of about 120,000 clones, roughly 18% of them appearing once. Input material: PBMCs. The receptors stem from a female donor in good health and CMV-seropositive. Each CDR3 is given with its conserved first and last residue.

v_gene: TRBV6-1; CDR3aa: CASRPSYRVNYGYTF
v_gene: TRBV6-1; CDR3aa: CASSPNSGGHTEAFF
v_gene: TRBV5-6; CDR3aa: CASSSPAGYEQYF
v_gene: TRBV6-1; CDR3aa: CASSGLLNTEAFF
v_gene: TRBV7-2; CDR3aa: CASSLGQGYGYTF
v_gene: TRBV28; CDR3aa: CASSSTGRNYGYTF
v_gene: TRBV6-5; CDR3aa: CASSYSSSGSYEQYF
v_gene: TRBV7-8; CDR3aa: CASSLRLGGAKNIQYF
v_gene: TRBV5-1; CDR3aa: CASSPLGLAVSYNEQFF
v_gene: TRBV19; CDR3aa: CASSVTSGMYEQFF
v_gene: TRBV7-9; CDR3aa: CASSLDSGQDFLGGTEAFF
v_gene: TRBV14; CDR3aa: CASSQSGRAGETQYF
v_gene: TRBV7-2; CDR3aa: CASSSGAGAVRFF
v_gene: TRBV5-6; CDR3aa: CASSFQGRWEKLFF
v_gene: TRBV28; CDR3aa: CASTIALGAGYNQPQHF
v_gene: TRBV7-9; CDR3aa: CASQEPGELFF
v_gene: TRBV29-1; CDR3aa: CSVARGGGTDTQYF
v_gene: TRBV19; CDR3aa: CASSQATGPLGGEQYF
v_gene: TRBV30; CDR3aa: CAWSVQYNSPLHF
v_gene: TRBV27; CDR3aa: CASSSGTGGRSEQFF
v_gene: TRBV5-6; CDR3aa: CASSLGSSGTGELFF
v_gene: TRBV7-8; CDR3aa: CASSYTGASNIQYF
v_gene: TRBV2; CDR3aa: CASSQNRGQDYGYTF
v_gene: TRBV11-3; CDR3aa: CASSSGDEQYF
v_gene: TRBV4-1; CDR3aa: CASSQSGGRYEQYF
v_gene: TRBV29-1; CDR3aa: CSVSTGVYTGELFF
v_gene: TRBV6-6; CDR3aa: CASTKAGDGTEAFF
v_gene: TRBV6-6; CDR3aa: CASSIQGFSTEAFF
v_gene: TRBV4-3; CDR3aa: CASSDKPSWESDNEQFF
v_gene: TRBV4-2; CDR3aa: CASSGEGARYGYTF
v_gene: TRBV27; CDR3aa: CASSLVTGQETQYF
v_gene: TRBV28; CDR3aa: CASSIAKGAGSEKLFF
v_gene: TRBV4-3; CDR3aa: CASSPGWAHQETQYF
v_gene: TRBV2; CDR3aa: CATAREPGQGYEQYF
v_gene: TRBV30; CDR3aa: CAWAIGLWQPQHF
v_gene: TRBV29-1; CDR3aa: CSVLPQGGGTEAFF
v_gene: TRBV4-2; CDR3aa: CASSQDSIYYGYTF
v_gene: TRBV12-1; CDR3aa: CASSTVLHQGSILSSYNSPLHF
v_gene: TRBV7-9; CDR3aa: CASSPTRAGDNEQFF
v_gene: TRBV2; CDR3aa: CASTSYILAGDNEQFF
v_gene: TRBV7-6; CDR3aa: CASSLAGGPAAGANVLTF
v_gene: TRBV5-1; CDR3aa: CASSWTGTSGGPYNEQFF
v_gene: TRBV19; CDR3aa: CASSARLGASNEQFF